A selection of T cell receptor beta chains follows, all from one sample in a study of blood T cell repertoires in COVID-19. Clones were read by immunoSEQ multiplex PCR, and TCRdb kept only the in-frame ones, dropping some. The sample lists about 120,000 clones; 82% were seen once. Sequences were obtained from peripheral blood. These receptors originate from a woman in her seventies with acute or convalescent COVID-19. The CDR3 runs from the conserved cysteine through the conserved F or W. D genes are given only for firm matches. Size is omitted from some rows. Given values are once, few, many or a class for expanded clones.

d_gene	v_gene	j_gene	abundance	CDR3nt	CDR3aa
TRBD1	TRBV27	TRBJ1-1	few	TGTGCCAGCAGACTTGACAGGGGCCACACTGAAGCTTTCTTT	CASRLDRGHTEAFF
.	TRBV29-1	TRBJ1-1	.	TGCAGCGCTACTGTGGACAGCCGCACTGAAGCTTTCTTT	CSATVDSRTEAFF
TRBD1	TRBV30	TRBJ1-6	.	TGTGCCTGTTCGATCTCCGGGACAGGTGATTCACCCCTCCACTTT	CACSISGTGDSPLHF
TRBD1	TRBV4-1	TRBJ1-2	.	TGCGCCAGCAGCCCCTGGACAGGGCAAGGCTATGGCTACACCTTC	CASSPWTGQGYGYTF
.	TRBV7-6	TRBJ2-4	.	TGTGCCAGCAGCTCCGGACTAAGAGAGGTCAAAAACATTCAGTACTTC	CASSSGLREVKNIQYF
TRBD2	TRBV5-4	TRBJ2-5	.	TGTGCCAGCAGCTTGGGGGTTACTAGCGGGGACAAGACCCAGTACTTC	CASSLGVTSGDKTQYF
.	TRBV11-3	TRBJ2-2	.	TGTGCCAGCAGCTTAGATTTAGAGCGACCACCGGAGGAGCTGTTTTTT	CASSLDLERPPEELFF
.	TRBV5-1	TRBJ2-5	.	TGCGCCAGCAGCTTAACTATCCGAGAGACCCAGTACTTC	CASSLTIRETQYF
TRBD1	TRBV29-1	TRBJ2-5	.	TGCAGCGTTGAAGGCAGGGGGCGTATAGAGACCCAGTACTTC	CSVEGRGRIETQYF
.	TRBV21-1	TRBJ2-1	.	TGTGCCAGCAGCAAAAAGGGGAACAGGGGCAATGAGCAGTTCTTC	CASSKKGNRGNEQFF
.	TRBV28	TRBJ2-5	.	TGTGCCAGCAGTTCGCAAGAGACCCAGTACTTC	CASSSQETQYF
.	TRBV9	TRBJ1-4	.	TGTGCCAGCAGCTCCACCGACAGGCCATCCGAAAAACTGTTTTTT	CASSSTDRPSEKLFF
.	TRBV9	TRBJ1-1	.	TGTGCCAGCAGCGTAGGGTCCCTACTAAACACTGAAGCTTTCTTT	CASSVGSLLNTEAFF
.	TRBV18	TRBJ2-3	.	TGTGCCAGCTCACCTTTACAGGACACAGATACGCAGTATTTT	CASSPLQDTDTQYF
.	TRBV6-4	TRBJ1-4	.	TGTGCCAGCAGTATATCATCCCCGAGATCAGGTAATGAAAAACTGTTTTTT	CASSISSPRSGNEKLFF
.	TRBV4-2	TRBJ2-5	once	TGTGCCAGCAGCCAAGACGTCGGGACCCAGTACTTC	CASSQDVGTQYF
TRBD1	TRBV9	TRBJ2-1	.	TGTGCCAGCAGCACGGGACAGGGGAATTACAATGAGCAGTTCTTC	CASSTGQGNYNEQFF
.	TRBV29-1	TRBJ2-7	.	TGCAGCGTTGGGAGCTACGAGCAGTACTTC	CSVGSYEQYF
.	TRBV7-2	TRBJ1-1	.	TGTGCCAGCAGCTTATTTATGAACACTGAAGCTTTCTTT	CASSLFMNTEAFF
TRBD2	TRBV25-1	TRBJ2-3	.	TGTGCCAGCAGTGCGGCTAGCGGAAGCACAGATACGCAGTATTTT	CASSAASGSTDTQYF
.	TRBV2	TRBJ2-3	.	TGTGCCAGCAGTACAGGAGGGAGCCACACAGATACGCAGTATTTT	CASSTGGSHTDTQYF
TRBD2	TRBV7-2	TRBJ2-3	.	TGTGCCAGCAGCCTCGGACTAGTCGCGGGAGCAGATACGCAGTATTTT	CASSLGLVAGADTQYF